Listed below are T cell receptor beta chains from one sample, sequenced in a study of T cells in Graves' hyperthyroidism and ophthalmopathy. TCRdb independently ran MiXCR on the multiplex PCR reads; one entry per CDR3 protein. The repertoire holds about 590,000 distinct CDR3 sequences, approximately 14% seen once, with roughly 7.7% in the top ten. The sequenced sample consisted of blood. These receptors were obtained from a woman between 18 and 29 years old with Graves' ophthalmopathy. The CDR3 runs from the conserved cysteine through the conserved F or W. Fields, in order: V gene, CDR3 length, D gene, J gene, CDR3 protein. D genes are given only for firm matches.

TRBV7-2,16,TRBD1,TRBJ1-2,CASSLVYGTGNYGYTF
TRBV5-6,19,.,TRBJ2-1,CASSFYICSARPPNNEQFF
TRBV6-1,15,.,TRBJ1-4,CASSYVRSVAEKLFF
TRBV27,13,.,TRBJ2-7,CASREPGSDEQYF
TRBV6-2/TRBV6-3,16,.,TRBJ2-2,CASSNLAGTHTGELFF
TRBV7-2,12,.,TRBJ2-1,CATKSGYNEQFF
TRBV11-3,15,.,TRBJ1-1,CASSFGLLGGTEAFF
TRBV25-1,16,TRBD2,TRBJ2-1,CASSDFLAGGYNEQFF
TRBV12-3/TRBV12-4,15,TRBD1,TRBJ2-3,CASSSQGASADTQYF
TRBV2,11,.,TRBJ1-2,CASTKLKGYTF
TRBV18,14,.,TRBJ1-2,CASSPGGDLYGYTF
TRBV30,14,TRBD1,TRBJ2-7,CAWSSWDSFSEQYF
TRBV13,15,TRBD2,TRBJ2-7,CASSPAGGPSYEQYF
TRBV20-1,16,TRBD2,TRBJ2-7,CSARWTSGSPSYEQYF
TRBV20-1,12,.,TRBJ2-5,CSALDAGETQYF
TRBV11-2,15,TRBD2,TRBJ2-3,CASSHSGTHTDTQYF
TRBV19,17,TRBD2,TRBJ2-3,CASSKALAGLGTDTQYF
TRBV5-5,14,TRBD2,TRBJ2-7,CASSLPTSGVEQYF
TRBV6-1,17,TRBD1,TRBJ1-1,CASSSSGTVLLNTEAFF
TRBV20-1,15,.,TRBJ1-6,CSARTRRHHNSPLHF
TRBV20-1,13,.,TRBJ2-1,CSARMILSHEQFF
TRBV9,14,.,TRBJ2-7,CASSVGGATYEQYF
TRBV12-3/TRBV12-4,13,.,TRBJ2-7,CASSPGVSYEQYF
TRBV15,14,.,TRBJ2-1,CATSRDQAEIQQFF
TRBV14,17,.,TRBJ2-1,CASSQPPRPRSYNEQFF
TRBV7-2,13,.,TRBJ2-7,CASSLGWNYEQYF
TRBV2,13,TRBD1,TRBJ2-7,CAIRTGQSYEQYF
TRBV11-3,17,.,TRBJ1-6,CASSLQGRGVNYSPLHF
TRBV2,20,TRBD1,TRBJ1-5,CASRRLTGDGGGSSNQPQHF
TRBV25-1,14,TRBD1,TRBJ1-6,CASSEYGQGVPLHF
TRBV3-2,16,.,TRBJ1-5,CASSQDPGQSDQPQHF
TRBV30,13,.,TRBJ2-7,CAVSAGSSYEQYF
TRBV12-3/TRBV12-4,18,.,TRBJ1-5,CASSLVPPGPVSNQPQHF
TRBV5-1,15,TRBD1,TRBJ1-2,CASSWGQGVNYGYTF
TRBV7-9,15,TRBD1,TRBJ1-2,CASTALGQGLGGYTF
TRBV11-2,16,TRBD2,TRBJ2-2,CASSLMGGGDTGELFF
TRBV24-1,16,TRBD1,TRBJ2-5,CATSDPTRGQQETQYF
TRBV20-1,14,.,TRBJ1-6,CSAAPSAPSSPLHF
TRBV4-3,14,.,TRBJ1-2,CASSPEAGTYGYTF
TRBV2,15,.,TRBJ1-2,CASAGRGWGSYGYTF
TRBV12-5,19,.,TRBJ1-1,CASGLVISTGPTRATEAFF
TRBV15,16,TRBD1,TRBJ1-5,CATSKGQGASNQPQHF
TRBV5-8,18,.,TRBJ2-4,CASSLWPLRRGAKNIQYF